These 30 T cell receptor beta chains originate from one sample sequenced in a study of T-cell memory formation after mild COVID-19. TCRdb used MiXCR to reprocess the 5' RACE reads, holding one entry per CDR3 protein. The sample consists of 350,000 to 500,000 distinct CDR3 sequences, 20% to 30% of them appearing once. Sequencing input: PBMCs or a T cell subset sorted from them (not recorded which). The receptor source for this set is an adult woman who had mild COVID-19 (a few samples of this study predate the infection). Cell type and time point are not known.

The CDR3 DNA reads TGTGCCTGGGGTGGGGCGGGCTACCCTAACACTGAAGCTTTCTTT. This gives the protein CAWGGAGYPNTEAFF. V and J are TRBV30 and TRBJ1-1, with TRBD1 as a possible D gene (5 bases). Germline V gene sequence: CDR1 GTSNPN, CDR2 SVGIG (reference sequence). The V end was cut by 5 bases, the J end by 2 bases, with 18 bases between. The CDR3 extends over 15 amino acids.

This clonotype came up a few times. This sequence joins TRBV29-1 and TRBJ1-1; unclear D gene. V was pared by 4 bases and J by 3 bases, with 12 bases between. CDR1 is SQVTM, CDR2 ANQGSEA, per germline. The CDR3 is 13 amino acids. The DNA for the CDR3 is TGCAGCGTTGTCAGAACTCGTGACACTGAAGCTTTCTTT. It translates to CSVVRTRDTEAFF.

The chain joins TRBV6-1 to TRBJ2-5; 8 bases fit TRBD1. This CDR3 comprises 14 residues. Germline CDR1 and CDR2: MNHNS and SASEGT. Trimming cost V 5 bases and J 5 bases; bases outside gene matches: 7. CDR3: CASSPGTGWETQYF. CDR3 nucleotide sequence: TGTGCCAGCAGTCCAGGGACAGGCTGGGAGACCCAGTACTTC.

The chain recombines TRBV20-1 with TRBJ1-2; 8 bases are shared with TRBD1. CDR1 is DFQATT and CDR2 is SNEGSKA in the germline V gene (reference sequence). This CDR3 region has 16 residues. Germline trimming cut 5 bases from V and 4 bases from J; bases unmatched to any gene: 15. The CDR3 is CSALQRGQVIRYGYTF. The CDR3, as DNA: TGCAGTGCTCTCCAAAGGGGACAGGTCATACGCTATGGCTACACCTTC.

This chain joins TRBV7-9 and TRBJ1-4; 7 bases match TRBD1. The CDR3 loop spans 15 amino acids. J lost 4 bases, V lost 4 bases, and 6 bases had no gene match. Per the germline V gene, CDR1 is SEHNR and CDR2 is FQNEAQ (reference sequence). This CDR3 reads CASSSHGTDNEKLFF. CDR3 DNA sequence: TGTGCCAGCAGCTCGCACGGGACAGATAATGAAAAACTGTTTTTT.

This clonotype came up a few times. The chain uses TRBV7-3 and TRBJ1-1; 7 positions match TRBD1. J gave up 5 bases and V 5 bases, and 8 bases lay outside the gene matches. This CDR3 is built from 14 residues. The germline V gene encodes CDR1 SGHTA and CDR2 FQGTGA. CDR3 sequence: CASSRDRAGTEAFF. CDR3 nucleotides: TGTGCCAGCAGCCGCGACAGGGCGGGGACTGAAGCTTTCTTT.

The genes are TRBV4-3 and TRBJ2-7; D ambiguous. Germline CDR1 and CDR2: LGHNA and YSLEER. V lost 0 bases and J lost 1, with 7 bases in between. The CDR3 is 14 amino acids. The CDR3 nucleotides are TGCGCCAGCAGCCAAGAGAGGCCATCCTACGAGCAGTACTTC. Protein sequence: CASSQERPSYEQYF.

The chain recombines TRBV25-1 with TRBJ2-7; D may be TRBD2 (5 bases). CDR1 is MGHDK and CDR2 is SYGVNS in the germline V gene. V was pared by 6 bases and J by 2 bases, with 14 bases between. The CDR3 covers 14 residues. The CDR3 DNA follows: TGTGCCAGCAGAGCCGATCTAGCCCCCTACGAGCAGTACTTC. Protein product: CASRADLAPYEQYF.

This clonotype was observed a few times. The rearrangement links TRBV12-3 or TRBV12-4 to TRBJ1-2; no clear D. CDR3 length: 13 amino acids. V lost 6 bases to trimming and J lost 4 bases, with 12 bases between them. CDR3 DNA sequence: TGTGCCAGCAGCGACTCAGGAGTCTATGGCTACACCTTC. Translating gives CASSDSGVYGYTF.

This clonotype was detected many times. The chain recombines TRBV5-1 with TRBJ2-3; no firm D call. V was trimmed by 0 bases and J by 0 bases, leaving 11 bases between them. The germline CDR1 and CDR2 sequences are SGHRS and YFSETQ. There are 16 residues in the CDR3. The CDR3 nucleotides are TGCGCCAGCAGCTTGGCCGGTACACCTAGCACAGATACGCAGTATTTT. Translation gives CASSLAGTPSTDTQYF. Filled out from reference TRBV5-1 and TRBJ2-3, the complete variable domain reads KAGVTQTPRYLIKTRGQQVTLSCSPISGHRSVSWYQQTPGQGLQFLFEYFSETQRNKGNFPGRFSGRQFSNSRSEMNVSTLELGDSALYLCASSLAGTPSTDTQYFGPGTRLTVL.

The chain carries TRBV7-9 and TRBJ1-4; 9 bases match TRBD1. The J segment lost 10 bases and the V segment lost 7 bases, leaving 10 bases of the junction unmatched. The germline V gene encodes CDR1 SEHNR and CDR2 FQNEAQ (reference sequence). This CDR3 is 14 amino acids long. The CDR3 DNA sequence: TGTGCCAGCACCACCGGGACAGGGAAGGGAAAACTGTTTTTT. This encodes CASTTGTGKGKLFF.

The genes are TRBV4-2 and TRBJ2-1, with 7 bases matching TRBD2. V was clipped by 0 bases and J by 3 bases; unmatched bases: 8. Germline assignment: CDR1 LGHNA and CDR2 YNFKEQ. CDR3 length: 17 residues. Here the CDR3 DNA reads TGTGCCAGCAGCCAAGACCAGCGGGCTAGCGGCTACAATGAGCAGTTCTTC. It translates to CASSQDQRASGYNEQFF.

The genes are TRBV29-1 and TRBJ2-5; 7 nucleotides agree with TRBD2. CDR1 SQVTM and CDR2 ANQGSEA come from the germline V gene. This CDR3 comprises 16 residues. The V segment lost 2 bases and the J segment 1 base; nucleotides outside the gene matches: 10. Here the CDR3 reads CSVESVREGSQETQYF. The CDR3 DNA reads TGCAGCGTTGAATCTGTGAGGGAGGGGTCCCAAGAGACCCAGTACTTC.

The CDR3 spells CASSLGLIYYEQYF. The DNA of the CDR3 is TGTGCCAGCAGCCTGGGACTGATCTACTACGAGCAGTACTTC. The chain links TRBV7-2 to TRBJ2-7; possibly TRBD2 for D (6 bases). Germline lookup yields CDR1 SGHTA and CDR2 FQGNSA. The CDR3 spans 14 residues. The germline V and J ends were trimmed by 5 bases and 3 bases, with 14 bases remaining between them.

This clonotype appeared a few times. This chain uses TRBV11-3 with TRBJ2-4; 9 nucleotides match TRBD2. Per the germline V gene, CDR1 is SGHNT and CDR2 is YENEEA. CDR3 size: 16 residues. J was trimmed by 6 bases and V by 3 bases; bases with no gene match: 9. The CDR3 protein is CASSLTSGALGNIQYF. CDR3 bases: TGTGCCAGCAGCTTGACTAGCGGAGCCCTGGGAAACATTCAGTACTTC.

This clonotype was picked up many times. V usage is TRBV14 and J usage is TRBJ1-2; possibly TRBD1 for D (5 bases). From germline, CDR1 is SGHDN and CDR2 FVKESK. Trimming pared 1 base from V and 5 bases from J, leaving 14 bases between. The CDR3 contains 15 residues. In nucleotides, the CDR3 is TGTGCCAGCAGCCAAGTCACAGGATCGTTGTATGGCTACACCTTC. This codes for CASSQVTGSLYGYTF.

This sequence joins TRBV12-3 or TRBV12-4 and TRBJ2-7; D ambiguous. The CDR3 is 13 residues long. The ends were cut back, 5 bases at V and 1 base at J, with 9 bases in the middle. The DNA for the CDR3 is TGTGCCAGCAGTGCGGACGGTTCCTACGAGCAGTACTTC. It codes for CASSADGSYEQYF.

The gene calls are TRBV18 and TRBJ2-6; unclear D gene. The CDR3 consists of 17 residues. Germline CDR1 KGHSH, CDR2 LQKENI. V was pared by 3 bases and J by 1 base, with 13 bases between. CDR3 region: CASSPMGYLSGANVLTF. The CDR3 nucleotides are TGTGCCAGCTCACCGATGGGTTACCTTTCTGGGGCCAACGTCCTGACTTTC.

This clonotype was picked up a small number of times. The chain joins TRBV12-3 or TRBV12-4 to TRBJ1-2; D is undetermined. Trimming left V 6 bases short and J 4 bases short, with 12 bases between. This CDR3 is built from 13 residues. The CDR3 DNA is TGTGCCAGCAGCCCCGGGGTGAGCTATGGCTACACCTTC. Its protein is CASSPGVSYGYTF.

This clonotype appeared a few times. The junction does not match germline at one end; this may be a read error. This chain joins TRBV7-2 and TRBJ2-5; D may be TRBD1 (7 bases). Germline lookup yields CDR1 SGHTA and CDR2 FQGNSA. CDR3 length equals 14 residues. CDR3 sequence (DNA): TGTGCCAGCAGCTTCTCAGTATGGAGGGGGCGTCAAGACTTC. As protein: CASSFSVWRGRQDF.

This clonotype was picked up many times. The rearrangement uses TRBV5-1 and TRBJ2-2, with D possibly being TRBD1 (5 bases). Between the trimmed V and J ends, which lost 0 bases and 0 bases, there was a span of 6 bases. Germline-derived CDR1 and CDR2 are SGHRS and YFSETQ. This CDR3 has 15 amino acids. CDR3 in DNA: TGCGCCAGCAGCTTGGGACAGACGAACACCGGGGAGCTGTTTTTT. Amino acids: CASSLGQTNTGELFF.

The J gene is TRBJ1-6, the V gene TRBV7-9, with a possible D match to TRBD1 (6 bases). The CDR3 contains 17 residues. CDR1 is SEHNR, CDR2 FQNEAQ, per germline (reference sequence). The ends were cut back, 0 bases at V and 9 bases at J, with 18 bases in the middle. CDR3 coding DNA: TGTGCCAGCAGCTTAGCCCTCGGGCGGGACAAGAGTTCACCCCTCCACTTT. Translation gives CASSLALGRDKSSPLHF.

This rearrangement joins TRBV28 to TRBJ2-1; D may be TRBD1 (5 bases). V dropped 1 base and J dropped 5 bases, with 9 bases sitting between them. Germline V gene data show CDR1 as MDHEN and CDR2 as SYDVKM. The CDR3 spans 14 residues. The CDR3 nucleotides are TGTGCCAGCAGTTTATACACAGGAAACAATGAGCAGTTCTTC. Translating gives CASSLYTGNNEQFF.

At least ten counts were recorded for this clonotype. This chain uses TRBV7-6 with TRBJ1-5; TRBD1 is a possible D gene (5 bases). V was shortened by 5 bases and J by 6 bases, with 14 bases between the two germline ends. Germline V CDR1 and CDR2: SGHVS, FNYEAQ. CDR3 length equals 14 residues. CDR3: CASSPGLYGQPQHF. CDR3 DNA: TGTGCCAGCAGCCCAGGGTTGTACGGTCAGCCCCAGCATTTT.

J is TRBJ2-3 and V is TRBV7-6; D is ambiguous. V gave up 4 bases and J gave up 2 bases, with 7 bases separating them. CDR1 is SGHVS, CDR2 FNYEAQ, per germline. This CDR3 comprises 13 residues. The CDR3 bases are TGTGCCAGCAGCTGGACCATCACAGATACGCAGTATTTT. It codes for CASSWTITDTQYF.

The chain couples TRBV11-2 to TRBJ2-5; perhaps TRBD1 as D (6 bases). Germline V CDR1 and CDR2: SGHAT, FQNNGV. This CDR3 is built from 15 residues. V was clipped by 1 base and J by 2 bases, with 11 bases between them. CDR3 nucleotide sequence: TGTGCCAGCAGCTTAGGAACAGGGAGACAAGAGACCCAGTACTTC. It codes for CASSLGTGRQETQYF.

In its sample, this clonotype was seen a few times. V is TRBV5-1 and J is TRBJ1-1, with unresolved D. V lost 7 bases to trimming and J lost 8 bases, with 12 bases between them. This CDR3 contains 11 residues. Looked up from germline, CDR1 is SGHRS and CDR2 is YFSETQ. The CDR3 reads CASASLREAFF. The CDR3 DNA reads as TGCGCCAGCGCCTCGCTGCGGGAAGCTTTCTTT.

This clonotype was detected only a few times. The chain combines TRBV7-2 with TRBJ1-3, with 11 bases lining up with TRBD1. V shed 5 bases, J shed 3 bases, and the junction held 3 bases outside the gene matches. CDR3 length equals 15 residues. The V gene's germline CDR1 is SGHTA and CDR2 FQGNSA. The CDR3 is CASSLDRGLGNTIYF. The DNA of the CDR3 is TGTGCCAGCAGCCTGGACAGGGGGCTTGGAAACACCATATATTTT.

This clonotype has only a few counts. The chain recombines TRBV29-1 with TRBJ1-1, with D unclear. V was pared by 6 bases and J by 3 bases, with 5 bases between. CDR1 is SQVTM, CDR2 ANQGSEA, per germline. CDR3 length: 10 amino acids. CDR3 sequence: CSVRHTEAFF. The DNA of the CDR3 is TGCAGCGTACGTCACACTGAAGCTTTCTTT.

V gene TRBV6-2 or TRBV6-3 combines with J gene TRBJ2-7; 10 bases fit TRBD2. Germline CDR1 and CDR2: MNHEY and SVGEGT. The CDR3 is 13 residues long. V lost 10 bases, J lost 4 bases, and 7 bases stayed unmatched. The CDR3 protein is CATASGSWYEQYF. The CDR3 coding sequence is TGTGCCACCGCTAGCGGGAGTTGGTACGAGCAGTACTTC.